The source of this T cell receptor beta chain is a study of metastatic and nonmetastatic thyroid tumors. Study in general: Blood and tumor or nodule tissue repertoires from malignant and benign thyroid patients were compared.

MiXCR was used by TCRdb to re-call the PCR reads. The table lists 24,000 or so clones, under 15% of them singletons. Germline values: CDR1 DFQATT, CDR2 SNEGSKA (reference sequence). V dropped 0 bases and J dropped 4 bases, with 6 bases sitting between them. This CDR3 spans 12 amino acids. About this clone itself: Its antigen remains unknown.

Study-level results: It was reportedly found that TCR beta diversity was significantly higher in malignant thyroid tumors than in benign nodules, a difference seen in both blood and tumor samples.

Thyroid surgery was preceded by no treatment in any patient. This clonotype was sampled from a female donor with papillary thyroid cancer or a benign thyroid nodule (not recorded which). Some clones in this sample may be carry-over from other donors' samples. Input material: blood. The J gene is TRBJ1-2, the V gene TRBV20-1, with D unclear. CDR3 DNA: TGCAGTGCTAGAGATTCGACCTATGGCTACACCTTC. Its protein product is CSARDSTYGYTF.